This passage covers 24 T cell receptor beta chains from one sample sequenced in a study of shared clonotypes between healthy human individuals. Sequenced by immunoSEQ multiplex PCR; TCRdb stores in-frame clones only, minus some. The sample has 550,000 to 700,000 clones, 55% to 85% seen once. Specimen: memory CD4+ T cells sorted from blood. As to subset: CD45RA-negative fraction. The receptors originated from a woman younger than 45 in good health.

V usage is TRBV6-6 and J usage is TRBJ1-4; D call uncertain. Between the trimmed V and J ends, which lost 7 bases and 7 bases, there was a span of 19 bases. The CDR3 covers 15 residues. Germline V gene sequence: CDR1 MNHNY, CDR2 SVGAGI (reference sequence). The CDR3 reads CASTSGSVLVEKLFF. Written as DNA, the CDR3 is TGTGCCAGCACGTCTGGCAGCGTCCTGGTTGAAAAACTGTTTTTT.

The CDR3 is CASSRRLESDNEQFF. CDR3 sequence (DNA): TGTGCCAGCAGCCGACGATTAGAGTCGGACAATGAGCAGTTCTTC. V usage is TRBV7-9 and J usage is TRBJ2-1, with D hard to call. V lost 5 bases and J lost 5, with 16 bases in between. From germline, CDR1 is SEHNR and CDR2 FQNEAQ (reference sequence). The CDR3 is 15 amino acids.

This clone turned up a few times. The sample carries other DNA sequences with the same CDR3. The V gene is TRBV7-2, the J gene TRBJ1-5; D is undetermined. CDR3 length: 15 residues. The V gene's germline CDR1 is SGHTA and CDR2 FQGNSA. Trimming left V 1 base short and J 0 bases short, with 7 bases between. CDR3 region: CASSLDSLSNQPQHF. Written as DNA, the CDR3 is TGTGCCAGCAGCTTAGATTCGCTTAGCAATCAGCCCCAGCATTTT.

A word on this clone: The same CDR3 also results from other DNA sequences found in this sample. This chain uses TRBV7-2 with TRBJ1-2; D not certain. This CDR3 region has 12 residues. Germline V gene lookup returns CDR1 SGHTA and CDR2 FQGNSA. Trimming stripped 5 bases from V and 7 bases from J, with 11 bases between. The CDR3 DNA reads as TGTGCCAGCAGCCCTTTGGTAGGTGGCTACACCTTC. Its translation is CASSPLVGGYTF. Filled out from reference TRBV7-2 and TRBJ1-2, the complete variable domain reads GAGVSQSPSNKVTEKGKDVELRCDPISGHTALYWYRQSLGQGLEFLIYFQGNSAPDKSGLPSDRFSAERTGGSVSTLTIQRTQQEDSAVYLCASSPLVGGYTFGSGTRLTVV.

This clone has a single count. Distinct nucleotide sequences in the sample also encode this CDR3. This sequence joins TRBV28 and TRBJ2-1; a weak D match, TRBD2 (5 bases). Germline V gene lookup returns CDR1 MDHEN and CDR2 SYDVKM. This CDR3 has 14 residues. Trimming took off 3 bases at V and 4 bases at J, with 10 bases between the two ends. Here the CDR3 reads CASSLDTSYNEQFF. Written as DNA, the CDR3 is TGTGCCAGCAGTTTGGATACTAGTTACAATGAGCAGTTCTTC.

The chain uses TRBV5-1 and TRBJ2-7, with TRBD2 matching over 10 bases. CDR1 and CDR2 from the germline V gene are SGHRS and YFSETQ. After removal of 5 bases from V and 6 bases from J, the junction contained 8 bases not matched to a gene. This CDR3 has 14 residues. The CDR3, as DNA: TGCGCCAGCAGGGACGGGACTAGCGTATCCGAGCAGTACTTC. Translation gives CASRDGTSVSEQYF. Looking up the rest from reference TRBV5-1 and TRBJ2-7 gives the full variable domain: KAGVTQTPRYLIKTRGQQVTLSCSPISGHRSVSWYQQTPGQGLQFLFEYFSETQRNKGNFPGRFSGRQFSNSRSEMNVSTLELGDSALYLCASRDGTSVSEQYFGPGTRLTVT.

The chain couples TRBV28 to TRBJ2-1; the match to TRBD2 covers 12 bases. The germline V gene has CDR1 MDHEN and CDR2 SYDVKM. There are 21 residues in the CDR3. Trimming cost V 2 bases and J 0 bases; bases outside gene matches: 14. The CDR3 loop is CASSLVFILAGGTSSYNEQFF. CDR3 bases: TGTGCCAGCAGTTTAGTTTTCATTCTAGCGGGAGGGACGAGCTCCTACAATGAGCAGTTCTTC.

In nucleotides, the CDR3 is TGTGCCAGCAGGGCCTACGAGCAGTACTTC. Amino acid sequence: CASRAYEQYF. V is TRBV11-3 and J is TRBJ2-7; D uncertain. CDR3 length: 10 residues. The V gene's germline CDR1 is SGHNT and CDR2 YENEEA. V lost 6 bases and J lost 2, with 2 bases in between.

The chain is built from TRBV10-3 and TRBJ2-7, with 10 bases fitting TRBD1. This CDR3 contains 15 residues. Unmatched junction bases numbered 4, after V lost 5 bases and J lost 0 bases. CDR1 ENHRY and CDR2 SYGVKD come from the germline V gene. This chain's CDR3 is CAISRGTGDSYEQYF. Written as DNA, the CDR3 is TGTGCCATCAGTAGAGGGACAGGGGACTCCTACGAGCAGTACTTC.

The chain couples TRBV7-9 to TRBJ1-4, with D unresolved. Germline assignment: CDR1 SEHNR and CDR2 FQNEAQ (reference sequence). The CDR3 totals 16 residues. Trimming removed 6 bases at V and 8 bases at J, with 22 bases between. The CDR3 loop reads CASSNTGWTGKEKLFF. The DNA for the CDR3 is TGTGCCAGCAGTAATACCGGGTGGACGGGAAAAGAAAAACTGTTTTTT.

The chain combines TRBV19 with TRBJ2-1; 8 bases agree with TRBD1. The trim removed 2 bases at V and 8 bases at J, leaving 5 bases unmatched. Germline CDR1 and CDR2: LNHDA and SQIVND (reference sequence). The CDR3 has 14 residues. CDR3: CASSILAGGYEQFF. The CDR3 DNA reads TGTGCCAGTAGTATACTGGCAGGGGGCTATGAGCAGTTCTTC. Complete variable domain (other parts from reference TRBV19 and TRBJ2-1): DGGITQSPKYLFRKEGQNVTLSCEQNLNHDAMYWYRQDPGQGLRLIYYSQIVNDFQKGDIAEGYSVSREKKESFPLTVTSAQKNPTAFYLCASSILAGGYEQFFGPGTRLTVL.

The CDR3 DNA reads as TGTGCCAGCAAGGTCGGGAGTTATGATGGCTACACCTTC. It yields the protein CASKVGSYDGYTF. The J gene is TRBJ1-2, the V gene TRBV28; the D is unclear. Between the trimmed V and J ends, which lost 7 bases and 6 bases, there was a span of 15 bases. CDR1 and CDR2 from the germline V gene are MDHEN and SYDVKM. The CDR3 loop spans 13 amino acids.

The chain couples TRBV5-4 to TRBJ1-2, with TRBD1 matching 7 bases. The V gene's germline CDR1 is SGHNT and CDR2 YYREEE (reference sequence). Germline trimming cut 5 bases from V and 2 bases from J; bases unmatched to any gene: 6. The CDR3 consists of 14 residues. The CDR3 bases are TGTGCCAGCAGATCGGGACAGATGAACTATGGCTACACCTTC. This codes for CASRSGQMNYGYTF. Filled out from reference TRBV5-4 and TRBJ1-2, the complete variable domain reads ETGVTQSPTHLIKTRGQQVTLRCSSQSGHNTVSWYQQALGQGPQFIFQYYREEENGRGNFPPRFSGLQFPNYSSELNVNALELDDSALYLCASRSGQMNYGYTFGSGTRLTVV.

The chain recombines TRBV6-5 with TRBJ1-2; D is undetermined. V lost 7 bases to trimming and J lost 8 bases, with 14 bases between them. The CDR3 is made up of 12 amino acids. The germline V gene has CDR1 MNHEY and CDR2 SVGAGI. The CDR3 spells CASTNRGFGYTF. The DNA of the CDR3 is TGTGCCAGCACCAACCGGGGATTCGGCTACACCTTC.

The gene calls are TRBV5-1 and TRBJ2-1; 12 bases match TRBD2. Germline loops: CDR1 SGHRS, CDR2 YFSETQ. This CDR3 is 14 amino acids long. V shed 4 bases, J shed 8 bases, and the junction held 4 bases outside the gene matches. CDR3 loop: CASSPRLAGDEQFF. As DNA, the CDR3 is TGCGCCAGCAGCCCGAGACTAGCGGGAGATGAGCAGTTCTTC.

V gene TRBV10-1 combines with J gene TRBJ2-3, with 7 positions matching TRBD2. Per germline, CDR1 WNHNN and CDR2 SYGVQD (reference sequence). Unmatched junction bases numbered 3, after V lost 0 bases and J lost 3 bases. The CDR3 has 15 residues. Here the CDR3 DNA reads TGCGCCAGCAGTGAGTCGATCGGGGGGACAGATACGCAGTATTTT. This codes for CASSESIGGTDTQYF.

This chain uses TRBV19 with TRBJ1-4; weak D call: TRBD1 (5 bases). The ends were cut back, 5 bases at V and 4 bases at J, with 17 bases in the middle. The CDR3 contains 16 residues. The V gene's germline CDR1 is LNHDA and CDR2 SQIVND (reference sequence). The CDR3 reads CASSAYTGVINEKLFF. The DNA for the CDR3 is TGTGCCAGTAGTGCCTATACAGGAGTAATTAATGAAAAACTGTTTTTT.

The chain joins TRBV30 to TRBJ1-4; tentatively, D is TRBD1 (5 bases). V was trimmed by 2 bases and J by 8 bases, leaving 9 bases between them. The CDR3 contains 12 residues. The germline CDR1 and CDR2 sequences are GTSNPN and SVGIG (reference sequence). The CDR3 here is CAWSPGEEKLFF. The CDR3, as DNA: TGTGCCTGGAGTCCGGGGGAGGAAAAACTGTTTTTT. The variable domain in full, with the rest retrieved from reference TRBV30 and TRBJ1-4, is SQTIHQWPATLVQPVGSPLSLECTVEGTSNPNLYWYRQAAGRGLQLLFYSVGIGQISSEVPQNLSASRPQDRQFILSSKKLLLSDSGFYLCAWSPGEEKLFFGSGTQLSVL.

The chain couples TRBV5-1 to TRBJ2-7; TRBD2 aligns across 7 bases. The J call is in doubt because the DNA end fits TRBJ2-1 better. CDR1 is SGHRS, CDR2 YFSETQ, per germline. This CDR3 has 14 amino acids. The CDR3 sequence is CASSLAGTYNEQFF. CDR3 sequence (DNA): TGCGCCAGCAGCTTAGCGGGGACGTACAATGAGCAGTTCTTC.

This clone was counted only a few times. The chain recombines TRBV5-1 with TRBJ1-1; D unresolved. The CDR3 has 14 residues. Per germline, CDR1 SGHRS and CDR2 YFSETQ. V lost 0 bases and J 4 bases, leaving 10 bases between the germline ends. The CDR3 protein is CASSLVGFVTEAFF. The CDR3 nucleotides are TGCGCCAGCAGCTTGGTGGGGTTTGTCACTGAAGCTTTCTTT.

The V and J genes are TRBV27 and TRBJ2-1; 7 nucleotides align to TRBD2. This CDR3 comprises 17 residues. Germline V gene data show CDR1 as MNHEY and CDR2 as SMNVEV (reference sequence). The V segment lost 11 bases and the J segment 0 bases; nucleotides outside the gene matches: 16. The CDR3 sequence is CAPERGDPWDSYNEQFF. DNA of the CDR3: TGTGCCCCCGAACGGGGGGATCCCTGGGACTCCTACAATGAGCAGTTCTTC.

The rearrangement joins TRBV7-8 to TRBJ1-2; D gene unclear. The CDR3 is 12 amino acids. CDR1 SGHVS and CDR2 FQNEAQ come from the germline V gene. The germline V and J ends were trimmed by 5 bases and 3 bases, with 7 bases remaining between them. The CDR3 DNA reads as TGTGCCAGCAGCGATCAGGACTATGGCTACACCTTC. It translates to CASSDQDYGYTF.

This chain uses TRBV6-5 with TRBJ2-1; D may be TRBD1 (5 bases). This CDR3 has 14 amino acids. The V gene's germline CDR1 is MNHEY and CDR2 SVGAGI. Trimming took off 2 bases at V and 3 bases at J, with 8 bases between the two ends. CDR3 amino acids: CASSYRQGYNEQFF. The CDR3 bases are TGTGCCAGCAGTTACAGGCAGGGCTACAATGAGCAGTTCTTC.

This clone showed up just once. V gene TRBV19 combines with J gene TRBJ1-1, with 8 bases lining up with TRBD1. V was clipped by 0 bases and J by 0 bases; unmatched bases: 15. The CDR3 is 20 residues long. Per germline, CDR1 LNHDA and CDR2 SQIVND (reference sequence). CDR3 in amino acids: CASSIDLYGARGLMNTEAFF. Here the CDR3 DNA reads TGTGCCAGTAGTATAGATCTATACGGGGCCAGGGGGCTGATGAACACTGAAGCTTTCTTT.